The entry that follows covers one T cell receptor (beta chain) sequence. The germline V gene encodes CDR1 SNHLY and CDR2 FYNNEI. CDR3 length: 15 amino acids. Trimming at V came to 7 bases and at J to 6 bases, leaving 12 bases not matched to a gene. This entry comes from a study of blood T cell repertoires in COVID-19. Across the study: Samples of COVID-19 (acute and convalescent) were obtained from the United States, Italy and Spain.

Assay used: immunoSEQ multiplex PCR; TCRdb lists only in-frame clones, some missing. The sample contains about 310,000 clones, roughly 90% of which appear only once. The chain is built from TRBV2 and TRBJ1-5, with TRBD1 matching 7 bases. The sequence came from a woman aged 35 to 49 with COVID-19, enrolled during active disease. Sequenced material: peripheral blood. The CDR3 DNA sequence: TGTGCCAGCAATCGGGACAGCGGCCCCAGTCAGCCCCAGCATTTT. Translation: CASNRDSGPSQPQHF.